Presented here are 18 T cell receptor beta chains from one specimen sequenced in a study of blood T cell repertoires in COVID-19. Here immunoSEQ multiplex PCR was the method, and the copy in TCRdb shows in-frame clones only, minus some. The sample yields 100,000 to 130,000 clones, about four fifths seen once. Material for sequencing was peripheral blood. These receptors originate from a man between 65 and 85 years old with acute or convalescent COVID-19.

The rearrangement joins TRBV28 to TRBJ1-5; TRBD1 matches 7 bases. The CDR3 consists of 16 residues. Germline V CDR1 and CDR2: MDHEN, SYDVKM. Trimming at V came to 5 bases and at J to 7 bases, leaving 14 bases not matched to a gene. CDR3 DNA sequence: TGTGCCAGCAGTCCTCCCCCAGGGGGTACGGGGCAGCCCCAGCATTTT. Translation: CASSPPPGGTGQPQHF.

V gene TRBV6-6 combines with J gene TRBJ1-5, with 8 bases lining up with TRBD1. CDR3 size: 16 residues. The V and J ends lost 0 bases and 1 base, in that order; junction bases with no gene match: 2. Germline CDR1 MNHNY, CDR2 SVGAGI (reference sequence). The CDR3 here is CASSYSNRGSNQPQHF. The CDR3 DNA reads as TGTGCCAGCAGTTACTCGAACAGGGGGAGCAATCAGCCCCAGCATTTT.

J is TRBJ2-2 and V is TRBV5-1; TRBD2 might be the D (6 bases). The CDR3 totals 16 residues. From germline, CDR1 is SGHRS and CDR2 YFSETQ. V gave up 2 bases and J gave up 6 bases, with 17 bases separating them. The CDR3, as DNA: TGCGCCAGCAGCTTTGGATTGGGGGGAGTGGCCGGGGAGCTGTTTTTT. It specifies CASSFGLGGVAGELFF.

Notes on this clone: The same CDR3 arises from other DNA sequences in this sample as well. The chain carries TRBV29-1 and TRBJ2-2; TRBD1 matches at 7 bases. This CDR3 comprises 13 residues. Per the germline V gene, CDR1 is SQVTM and CDR2 is ANQGSEA. V dropped 4 bases and J dropped 3; count of bases not matched to a gene: 2. The CDR3 here is CSVVGQYTGELFF. The CDR3 DNA reads TGCAGCGTTGTGGGACAGTACACCGGGGAGCTGTTTTTT.

CDR3 in amino acids: CASTRGGYQPQHF. DNA of the CDR3: TGTGCCAGCACCCGGGGGGGATATCAGCCCCAGCATTTT. The chain recombines TRBV2 with TRBJ1-5; tentatively, D is TRBD1 (5 bases). The V end was cut by 7 bases, the J end by 5 bases, with 12 bases between. The V gene's germline CDR1 is SNHLY and CDR2 FYNNEI. CDR3 length equals 13 residues.

This clone has a handful of counts. Germline is not matched at one junction end, which may reflect a read error. This chain links TRBV6-1 with TRBJ2-7; possibly TRBD1 or TRBD2 for D (5 bases each). The germline gives CDR1 MNHNS, CDR2 SASEGT. The CDR3 covers 15 residues. The CDR3: CASSEGAAGVYEQYF. The CDR3 DNA is TGTGCCAGCAGCGAAGGGGCCGCCGGGGTGTACGAGCAGTACTTC.

This clone is a singleton in its sample. The chain carries TRBV5-1 and TRBJ1-1; TRBD1 might be the D (6 bases). V gave up 3 bases and J gave up 0 bases, with 9 bases separating them. The CDR3 extends over 14 amino acids. Per germline, CDR1 SGHRS and CDR2 YFSETQ. CDR3 nucleotides: TGCGCCAGCAGCTGGGGACAAATGAACACTGAAGCTTTCTTT. Translated, it gives CASSWGQMNTEAFF.

The genes are TRBV5-1 and TRBJ2-7; TRBD1 is a possible D gene (5 bases). V was cut by 4 bases and J by 1 base, with 15 bases left in between. CDR3 length: 15 residues. Germline V gives CDR1 SGHRS, CDR2 YFSETQ. The CDR3 reads CASSATGSGSYEQYF. Written as DNA, the CDR3 is TGCGCCAGCAGCGCCACAGGCTCTGGGTCCTACGAGCAGTACTTC.

The J gene is TRBJ1-5, the V gene TRBV18; TRBD1 matches at 8 bases. CDR3 length: 16 amino acids. Germline lookup yields CDR1 KGHSH and CDR2 LQKENI. Germline trimming cut 3 bases from V and 4 bases from J; bases unmatched to any gene: 8. The CDR3 bases are TGTGCCAGCTCACCGAGTGGACAGGGCAGGAATCAGCCCCAGCATTTT. As protein: CASSPSGQGRNQPQHF.

The chain employs TRBV6-5 and TRBJ2-3, with no clear D. With 5 bases removed from V and 4 bases from J, the gap between germline ends came to 10 bases. Germline V gives CDR1 MNHEY, CDR2 SVGAGI. The CDR3 consists of 13 residues. CDR3 in DNA: TGTGCCAGCAGTCCCCCAGGTGCAGATACGCAGTATTTT. Translation gives CASSPPGADTQYF.

The rearrangement joins TRBV13 to TRBJ2-7; D might be TRBD1 (5 bases). V lost 4 bases, J lost 0 bases, and 16 bases lay in between. The length of the CDR3 is 16 residues. Germline loops: CDR1 PRHDT, CDR2 FYEKMQ (reference sequence). CDR3 DNA sequence: TGTGCCAGCAGCTCCCCCGCCCAGGGTGGCTCCTACGAGCAGTACTTC. Its translation: CASSSPAQGGSYEQYF.

This chain links TRBV6-2 or TRBV6-3 with TRBJ1-2; possible D gene TRBD1, 6 bases. The germline V gene has CDR1 MNHEY and CDR2 SVGEGT. The germline V and J ends were trimmed by 5 bases and 4 bases, with 17 bases remaining between them. The CDR3 runs to 15 residues. In nucleotides, the CDR3 is TGTGCCAGCAGTGTACAGGGTCCATCCGTCTATGGCTACACCTTC. This gives the protein CASSVQGPSVYGYTF.

This chain connects TRBV4-2 to TRBJ1-1; D is undetermined. Germline V CDR1 and CDR2: LGHNA, YNFKEQ. V was cut by 0 bases and J by 1 base, with 6 bases left in between. There are 14 residues in the CDR3. CDR3 residues: CASSQEARNTEAFF. CDR3 DNA sequence: TGTGCCAGCAGCCAAGAGGCCCGGAACACTGAAGCTTTCTTT.

The J gene is TRBJ2-5, the V gene TRBV7-8; 11 bases match TRBD2. The CDR3 extends over 16 amino acids. The J segment lost 0 bases and the V segment lost 5 bases, leaving 5 bases of the junction unmatched. The germline V gene encodes CDR1 SGHVS and CDR2 FQNEAQ. The CDR3, as DNA: TGTGCCAGCAGCCGAGGGACTAGCGGAAACCAAGAGACCCAGTACTTC. Its translation is CASSRGTSGNQETQYF.

The V and J genes are TRBV5-1 and TRBJ2-1, with 9 bases lining up with TRBD1. V shed 1 base, J shed 6 bases, and the junction held 5 bases outside the gene matches. The CDR3 runs to 15 residues. Germline lookup yields CDR1 SGHRS and CDR2 YFSETQ. CDR3 DNA: TGCGCCAGCAGCTTGTACAGGGGGCAAGGCAATGAGCAGTTCTTC. It encodes CASSLYRGQGNEQFF.

The chain combines TRBV7-2 with TRBJ1-1, with TRBD1 as a possible D gene (6 bases). The V end was cut by 1 base, the J end by 4 bases, with 13 bases between. Germline values: CDR1 SGHTA, CDR2 FQGNSA. The CDR3 has 15 residues. The CDR3 nucleotides are TGTGCCAGCAGCTTAGATTTCCAGGGGAGCACTGAAGCTTTCTTT. Its translation is CASSLDFQGSTEAFF.

This chain joins TRBV5-1 and TRBJ2-5; TRBD2 aligns across 13 bases. With 4 bases clipped from V and 2 bases from J, the junction kept 2 bases outside the gene matches. The CDR3 is 15 amino acids. CDR1 is SGHRS, CDR2 YFSETQ, per germline. The CDR3 is CASSPTSGGQETQYF. CDR3 nucleotides: TGCGCCAGCAGCCCGACTAGCGGGGGGCAAGAGACCCAGTACTTC.

The chain joins TRBV9 to TRBJ2-7, with 7 bases that match TRBD1. With V trimmed by 0 bases and J by 6 bases, 6 bases remained unmatched. The germline gives CDR1 SGDLS, CDR2 YYNGEE. The CDR3 spans 14 residues. CDR3 region: CASSVGGQAAEQYF. In DNA form, the CDR3 reads TGTGCCAGCAGCGTAGGAGGACAGGCGGCCGAGCAGTACTTC.